A selection of T cell receptor beta chains follows, all from one sample in a study of cytomegalovirus exposure and HLA in healthy donors. The data were produced by immunoSEQ multiplex PCR, yet TCRdb's version contains in-frame clones alone and is incomplete. The repertoire holds under 150,000 clones, 81% seen once, with 0.7% in the top ten. Source material: PBMCs. The receptor source for this set is a man aged 18 to 29 in good health and CMV-seronegative. CDR3s include the opening cysteine and the closing phenylalanine or tryptophan. The order of the fields is clone size, J gene, D gene, V gene, CDR3 DNA, CDR3 protein. D genes are given only for firm matches. Some rows mark clone size as missing; the rest say once, few, many or name a class of expanded clone.

abundance: -; j_gene: TRBJ1-4; d_gene: TRBD1; v_gene: TRBV27; CDR3nt: TGTGCCAGCAGTCCACAGACAGGGTACGGAGAAAAACTGTTTTTT; CDR3aa: CASSPQTGYGEKLFF
abundance: few; j_gene: TRBJ1-6; d_gene: -; v_gene: TRBV7-6; CDR3nt: TGTGCCAGCAGCTTAGATAACAGCTCCTATAATTCACCCCTCCACTTT; CDR3aa: CASSLDNSSYNSPLHF
abundance: -; j_gene: TRBJ2-7; d_gene: TRBD2; v_gene: TRBV9; CDR3nt: TGTGCCAGCAACTTAGCGGGGGAGACCTACGAGCAGTACTTC; CDR3aa: CASNLAGETYEQYF
abundance: -; j_gene: TRBJ2-5; d_gene: -; v_gene: TRBV29-1; CDR3nt: TGCAGCGTCCGACGGTCCGTAGCGGTAGAGACCCAGTACTTC; CDR3aa: CSVRRSVAVETQYF
abundance: -; j_gene: TRBJ2-1; d_gene: TRBD1; v_gene: TRBV4-3; CDR3nt: TGCGCCAGCAGCCAGGGCAGGACAGGGAGGTACAATGAGCAGTTCTTC; CDR3aa: CASSQGRTGRYNEQFF
abundance: -; j_gene: TRBJ2-7; d_gene: TRBD1; v_gene: TRBV14; CDR3nt: TGTGCCAGCAGCCATGATTGGGGACAGGGGGCTTGGGAGCAGTACTTC; CDR3aa: CASSHDWGQGAWEQYF
abundance: -; j_gene: TRBJ2-7; d_gene: -; v_gene: TRBV30; CDR3nt: TGTGCCTGGAGTCCGGACAGCTCCTACGAGCAGTACTTC; CDR3aa: CAWSPDSSYEQYF
abundance: -; j_gene: TRBJ1-1; d_gene: -; v_gene: TRBV10-3; CDR3nt: TGTGCCATCAGTGGCAGGATGGACACTGAAGCTTTCTTT; CDR3aa: CAISGRMDTEAFF
abundance: -; j_gene: TRBJ1-1; d_gene: -; v_gene: TRBV27; CDR3nt: TGTGCCAGCAGTTTTACCCCGGGGACAATGGGCACTGAAGCTTTCTTT; CDR3aa: CASSFTPGTMGTEAFF
abundance: -; j_gene: TRBJ1-1; d_gene: -; v_gene: TRBV30; CDR3nt: TGTGCCTGGCACAGGTACTTAAACACTGAAGCTTTCTTT; CDR3aa: CAWHRYLNTEAFF
abundance: -; j_gene: TRBJ2-1; d_gene: TRBD2; v_gene: TRBV6-1; CDR3nt: TGTGCCAGCAGTGTCACTAGCGGGGTTACGAATGAGCAGTTCTTC; CDR3aa: CASSVTSGVTNEQFF
abundance: -; j_gene: TRBJ2-7; d_gene: TRBD1; v_gene: TRBV5-1; CDR3nt: TGCGCCAGCAGCGCCGACAGGGGGCCGTACGAGCAGTACTTC; CDR3aa: CASSADRGPYEQYF
abundance: -; j_gene: TRBJ1-6; d_gene: TRBD1; v_gene: TRBV11-2; CDR3nt: TGTGCCAGCAGATGGGACAGGGGGCGATCGAGGTCACCCCTCCACTTT; CDR3aa: CASRWDRGRSRSPLHF
abundance: -; j_gene: TRBJ1-6; d_gene: -; v_gene: TRBV11-2; CDR3nt: TGTGCCAGCAGCCCCTCTCGCTCCTATAATTCACCCCTCCACTTT; CDR3aa: CASSPSRSYNSPLHF
abundance: -; j_gene: TRBJ1-6; d_gene: TRBD1; v_gene: TRBV9; CDR3nt: TGTGCCAGCCGCCCAGGGGGCAATTCACCCCTCCACTTT; CDR3aa: CASRPGGNSPLHF
abundance: -; j_gene: TRBJ2-1; d_gene: -; v_gene: TRBV19; CDR3nt: TGTGCCAGTAGTCGTCTCCGGGACTTAAACAATGAGCAGTTCTTC; CDR3aa: CASSRLRDLNNEQFF